Listed below are T cell receptor beta chains from one sample, sequenced in a study of T-cell memory formation after mild COVID-19. TCRdb used MiXCR to reprocess the 5' RACE reads, holding one entry per CDR3 protein. In the table there are roughly 480,000 distinct CDR3 sequences, approximately 25% of which are singletons. The sample was PBMCs or a T cell subset sorted from them (not recorded which). Receptor source: an adult woman who had mild COVID-19 (a few samples of this study predate the infection). Cell type and time point are not known. The CDR3 runs from the conserved cysteine through the conserved F or W. D genes are given only for firm matches. The listing skips clone size in some rows; elsewhere it reads once, few, many or a size class.

>TRBD1|.|TRBV10-3|TRBJ2-7
TGTGCCATCCTCGAACAGGGGGGCGAGCAGTACTTC
CAILEQGGEQYF
>.|.|TRBV20-1|TRBJ2-5
TGCAGTGCCACCCTAGGGGCTTTAAGTCAAGAGACCCAGTACTTC
CSATLGALSQETQYF
>TRBD1|.|TRBV28|TRBJ1-1
TGTGCCAGCAGTCCTTCGACAGGGAAGGGCACTGAAGCTTTCTTT
CASSPSTGKGTEAFF
>.|many|TRBV7-2|TRBJ2-4
TGTGCCAGCAGCATCCGACAGACCCTAGCCAAAAACATTCAGTACTTC
CASSIRQTLAKNIQYF
>TRBD1|few|TRBV9|TRBJ1-6
TGTGCCAGCAGCTCCCACCACAGGGGGACTGATAATTCACCCCTCCACTTT
CASSSHHRGTDNSPLHF
>.|.|TRBV20-1|TRBJ1-5
TGCAGTGCTAGCGTCGAGGAAAATCAGCCCCAGCATTTT
CSASVEENQPQHF
>TRBD1|.|TRBV7-6|TRBJ2-1
TGTGCCAGCAGCTTATCGGACAGGGGGGCCAATGAGCAGTTCTTC
CASSLSDRGANEQFF
>.|many|TRBV5-1|TRBJ2-5
TGCGCCAGCAGCTTGGTGGTTCGTAACAGACAAGAGACCCAGTACTTC
CASSLVVRNRQETQYF
>.|.|TRBV12-3/TRBV12-4|TRBJ2-5
TGTGCCAGCAGCTACATTCAAGAGACCCAGTACTTC
CASSYIQETQYF
>.|.|TRBV5-1|TRBJ2-7
TGCGCCAGCAGCCCCAGGACGGGTTCCTTCTCCTACGAGCAGTACTTC
CASSPRTGSFSYEQYF
>TRBD1|few|TRBV29-1|TRBJ1-6
TGCAGCGTTGCGGACAGGGCTAATTCACCCCTCCACTTT
CSVADRANSPLHF
>TRBD1|few|TRBV5-5|TRBJ2-7
TGTGCCAGCAGCTTGGCCGGACAGGGGATGTACGAGCAGTACTTC
CASSLAGQGMYEQYF
>.|.|TRBV29-1|TRBJ1-2
TGCAGCGTTGAAGCCCTAAAACTGGGCTACACCTTC
CSVEALKLGYTF
>TRBD1|.|TRBV29-1|TRBJ2-7
TGCAGCGTTTGGGACAGCTACGAGCAGTACTTC
CSVWDSYEQYF
>.|.|TRBV7-9|TRBJ1-4
TGTGCCAGCAGCTTGGACGGTATGGAACTGTTTTTT
CASSLDGMELFF
>.|.|TRBV5-1|TRBJ2-5
TGCGCCAGCAACCCCTTGGCAGGTTCGGAGACCCAGTACTTC
CASNPLAGSETQYF
>.|few|TRBV3-1|TRBJ2-2
TGTGCCAGCAGCCATGACCAGGGGCGGACCGGGGAGCTGTTTTTT
CASSHDQGRTGELFF
>.|.|TRBV5-1|TRBJ2-2
TGCGCCAGCAGCTTGTTGGGCCTTTTCGTCACCGGGGAGCTGTTTTTT
CASSLLGLFVTGELFF
>TRBD2|few|TRBV9|TRBJ2-3
TGTGCCAGCAGTAGGACTAGCGGGAGAGTGAGAGATACGCAGTATTTT
CASSRTSGRVRDTQYF
>.|.|TRBV5-4|TRBJ1-2
TGTGCCAGCAGCTTGAACAGGGCGGACTATGGCTACACCTTC
CASSLNRADYGYTF
>TRBD1|few|TRBV5-1|TRBJ1-2
TGCGCCAGCACGGAGGGACAGTCCTATGGCTACACCTTC
CASTEGQSYGYTF
>.|few|TRBV5-1|TRBJ1-1
TGCGCCAGCAGCTTGGTCGAGGGAAACACTGAAGCTTTCTTT
CASSLVEGNTEAFF
>TRBD2|many|TRBV12-3/TRBV12-4|TRBJ2-1
TGTGCCAGCAGTCAAGCGGGAGTCAGTGAGCAGTTCTTC
CASSQAGVSEQFF
>TRBD2|few|TRBV4-1|TRBJ2-3
TGCGCCAGCAGCCATCAACAGACTAGCGGGGGGGATGATACGCAGTATTTT
CASSHQQTSGGDDTQYF
>TRBD1|few|TRBV5-6|TRBJ2-3
TGTGCCAGCAGCTTGGGCGGGACAGGGTCAAATACGCAGTATTTT
CASSLGGTGSNTQYF
>TRBD1|.|TRBV5-1|TRBJ1-1
TGCGCCAGCACCCCTCGACAGGGGATCGCTGAAGCTTTCTTT
CASTPRQGIAEAFF
>.|few|TRBV19|TRBJ2-2
TGTGCCAGTAGTATTACTCCCGTAATAGGCGGGGAGCTGTTTTTT
CASSITPVIGGELFF
>.|few|TRBV7-2|TRBJ2-1
TGTGCCAGCAGCCCACGGCGGGGTTACAATGAGCAGTTCTTC
CASSPRRGYNEQFF
>TRBD1|.|TRBV5-1|TRBJ2-7
TGCGCCAGCAGCTCTGGACAGGGGGGTCCCTACGAGCAGTACTTC
CASSSGQGGPYEQYF
>TRBD2|.|TRBV4-2|TRBJ2-1
TGTGCCAGCAGCCAAGATAGTACTCGCGGGGGGTACAATGAGCAGTTCTTC
CASSQDSTRGGYNEQFF
>.|.|TRBV6-5|TRBJ2-1
TGTGCCAGCAGTTACTCTAGCGCCAGCTCCTACAATGAGCAGTTCTTC
CASSYSSASSYNEQFF
>TRBD1|.|TRBV24-1|TRBJ2-1
TGTGCCACCAGTGAAGAAGGGGGCGAGCTCCACAATGAGCAGTTCTTC
CATSEEGGELHNEQFF
>.|.|TRBV6-2/TRBV6-3|TRBJ1-1
TGTGCCAGCAGTTACTCGACTGGGACGTCCCAGAATGAGGCTTTCTTT
CASSYSTGTSQNEAFF
>.|.|TRBV24-1|TRBJ2-3
TGTGCCACCAGTGATAAGGGGACAGATACGCAGTATTTT
CATSDKGTDTQYF
>.|few|TRBV20-1|TRBJ2-1
TGCAGTGCTAGAGAGGGGGCGAACCGGAATGAGCAGTTCTTC
CSAREGANRNEQFF
>.|once|TRBV3-1|TRBJ1-4
TGTGCCAGCAGCCAAACAACGATAGTTCAGGAAAAACTGTTTTTT
CASSQTTIVQEKLFF
>.|.|TRBV5-5|TRBJ1-2
TGTGCCAGCAGCTTGTTAGAAGCGGGCTACACCTTC
CASSLLEAGYTF
>.|.|TRBV12-3/TRBV12-4|TRBJ2-7
TGTGCCAGCAGTCTCAGGTCCAGGGAGGTCCACGAGCAGTACTTC
CASSLRSREVHEQYF
>TRBD2|few|TRBV5-1|TRBJ2-1
TGCGCCAGCAGCACAGGACTAGCGGGGGTCCAAGAGCAGTTCTTC
CASSTGLAGVQEQFF
>TRBD1|.|TRBV20-1|TRBJ2-7
TGCAGTGCTAGAGGCACAGGGGGGTTCTCCTACGAGCAGTACTTC
CSARGTGGFSYEQYF
>.|few|TRBV6-2/TRBV6-3|TRBJ1-1
TGTGCCAGCAGTTACTCCGACGGCGTTCGGATGAACACTGAAGCTTTCTTT
CASSYSDGVRMNTEAFF
>TRBD1|few|TRBV5-5|TRBJ2-1
TGTGCCAGCAGCTACGCCGGGACAGGGAAATACAATGAGCAGTTCTTC
CASSYAGTGKYNEQFF
>.|.|TRBV15|TRBJ2-3
TGTGCCACCAGCTCGACCCCCTTCACAGATACGCAGTATTTT
CATSSTPFTDTQYF
>.|few|TRBV5-1|TRBJ1-2
TGCGCCAGCAGCCCCCAACCCGGGACCGGCTATGGCTACACCTTC
CASSPQPGTGYGYTF
>.|few|TRBV5-1|TRBJ2-1
TGCGCCAGCAGCATTTCAAGCCTAGCTAGCTCCTACAATGAGCAGTTCTTC
CASSISSLASSYNEQFF
>TRBD1|.|TRBV29-1|TRBJ2-1
TGCAGCGTTGTTCAGGGGGAGATGATCAATGAGCAGTTCTTC
CSVVQGEMINEQFF
>.|.|TRBV11-3|TRBJ2-2
TGTGCCAGCAGCTCCAGTTGGGTCACCGGGGAGCTGTTTTTT
CASSSSWVTGELFF
>TRBD2|.|TRBV14|TRBJ2-7
TGTGCCAGCAAAACTAGCGGGGGCTACGAGCAGTACTTC
CASKTSGGYEQYF
>.|few|TRBV5-1|TRBJ1-1
TGCGCCAGCAGATCGAGGGGGGGAAGTATGAACACTGAAGCTTTCTTT
CASRSRGGSMNTEAFF
>TRBD1|.|TRBV7-8|TRBJ1-1
TGTGCCAGCAGCGATACCGGGACAGCGAACACTGAAGCTTTCTTT
CASSDTGTANTEAFF
>.|.|TRBV5-5|TRBJ2-7
TGTGCCAGCAGCTCCGTATGGGGGAGCCTCTACGAGCAGTACTTC
CASSSVWGSLYEQYF
>.|once|TRBV20-1|TRBJ2-3
TGCAGTGCTAGAGGGGACATAAGCACAGATACGCAGTATTTT
CSARGDISTDTQYF
>.|few|TRBV15|TRBJ2-5
TGTGCCACCAGCAGAGTAGGAGGGGGCAGGGAGACCCAGTACTTC
CATSRVGGGRETQYF
>.|few|TRBV15|TRBJ2-5
TGTGCCACCAGCAGAGATTTGGTCCAAGAGACCCAGTACTTC
CATSRDLVQETQYF
>.|.|TRBV4-1|TRBJ2-5
TGCGCCAGCAGCCAATCGGAACTAGTGGCGCAAGAGACCCAGTACTTC
CASSQSELVAQETQYF
>.|few|TRBV6-5|TRBJ1-1
TGTGCCAGCAGCTTTCGACCCGAGAACACTGAAGCTTTCTTT
CASSFRPENTEAFF
>TRBD2|.|TRBV20-1|TRBJ2-2
TGCAGTGCTAGAGTTCGAGGGAGGGCCCCCAGAGAGAACACCGGGGAGCTGTTTTTT
CSARVRGRAPRENTGELFF
>.|.|TRBV27|TRBJ2-7
TGTGCCAGCAGTTTAACCCCCGTCTCCTACGAGCAGTACTTC
CASSLTPVSYEQYF